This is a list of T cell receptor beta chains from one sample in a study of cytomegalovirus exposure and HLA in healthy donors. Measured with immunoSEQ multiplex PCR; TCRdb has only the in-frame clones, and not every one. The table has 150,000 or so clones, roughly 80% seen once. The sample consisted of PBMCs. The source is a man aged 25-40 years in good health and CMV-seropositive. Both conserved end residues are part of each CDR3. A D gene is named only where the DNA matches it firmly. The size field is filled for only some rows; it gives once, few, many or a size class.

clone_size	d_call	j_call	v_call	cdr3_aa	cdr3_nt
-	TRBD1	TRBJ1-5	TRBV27	CATTPGTGPFQPQHF	TGTGCCACAACCCCTGGGACAGGGCCTTTTCAGCCCCAGCATTTT
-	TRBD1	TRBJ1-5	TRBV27	CASSVRAATGRDQPQHF	TGTGCCAGCAGTGTAAGGGCCGCGACAGGGCGTGATCAGCCCCAGCATTTT
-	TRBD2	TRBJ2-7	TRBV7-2	CASSLVGTSGGARLYF	TGTGCCAGCAGCTTAGTAGGGACTAGCGGGGGGGCGAGGTTGTACTTC
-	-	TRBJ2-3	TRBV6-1	CASSDLRGFTDTQYF	TGTGCCAGCAGTGACCTCAGGGGATTCACAGATACGCAGTATTTT
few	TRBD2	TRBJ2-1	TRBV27	CASTSAGGHNEQFF	TGTGCCAGCACCTCGGCGGGGGGCCACAATGAGCAGTTCTTC
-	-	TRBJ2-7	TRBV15	CATRNGGLAVGEQYF	TGTGCCACCAGGAATGGAGGGTTGGCAGTCGGCGAGCAGTACTTC
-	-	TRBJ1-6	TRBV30	CAWTRGRERYNSPLHF	TGTGCCTGGACCCGAGGGAGGGAACGTTATAATTCACCCCTCCACTTT
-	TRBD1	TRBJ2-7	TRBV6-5	CASSYTGQSYEQYF	TGTGCCAGCAGTTACACGGGACAGTCCTACGAGCAGTACTTC
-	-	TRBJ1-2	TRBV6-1	CASSGEHKQGNYGYTF	TGTGCCAGCAGTGGCGAACATAAACAGGGTAACTATGGCTACACCTTC
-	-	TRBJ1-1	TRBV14	CASSQVWRGAEAFF	TGTGCCAGCAGCCAAGTCTGGCGGGGGGCTGAAGCTTTCTTT
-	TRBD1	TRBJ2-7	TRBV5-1	CASSPTDRGLYEQYF	TGCGCCAGCAGCCCTACGGACAGGGGGCTTTACGAGCAGTACTTC
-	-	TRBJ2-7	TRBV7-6	CASSLEDSPYEQYF	TGTGCCAGCAGCTTAGAAGACAGTCCCTACGAGCAGTACTTC
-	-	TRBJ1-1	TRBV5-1	CASSVQGKDTEAFF	TGCGCCAGCAGCGTACAGGGTAAGGACACTGAAGCTTTCTTT
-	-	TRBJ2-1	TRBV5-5	CASSLITSNEQFF	TGTGCCAGCAGCTTGATAACAAGTAATGAGCAGTTCTTC
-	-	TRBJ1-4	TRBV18	CASSPGPGVNEKLFF	TGTGCCAGCTCACCAGGCCCAGGGGTGAATGAAAAACTGTTTTTT
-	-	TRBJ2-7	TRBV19	CASSIMAGEPDEQYF	TGTGCCAGTAGTATTATGGCAGGGGAACCCGACGAGCAGTACTTC
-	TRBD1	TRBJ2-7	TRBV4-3	CASSQGRTGGGKQYF	TGCGCCAGCAGCCAAGGTCGGACAGGGGGCGGGAAGCAGTACTTC
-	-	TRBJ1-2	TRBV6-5	CASSSGTLYGYTF	TGTGCCAGCAGCTCCGGGACACTCTATGGCTACACCTTC
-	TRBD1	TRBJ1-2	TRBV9	CASSGQGGTGHHPWGYTF	TGTGCCAGCAGCGGTCAGGGGGGGACAGGCCATCACCCCTGGGGCTACACCTTC
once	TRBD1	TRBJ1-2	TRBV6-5	CASSYATGGVEYGYTF	TGTGCCAGCAGTTACGCCACAGGGGGCGTAGAATATGGCTACACCTTC
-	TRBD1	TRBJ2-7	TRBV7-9	CASSQPGTGAYEQYF	TGTGCCAGCAGCCAGCCCGGGACAGGGGCCTACGAGCAGTACTTC
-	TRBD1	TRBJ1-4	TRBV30	CAFNRGTNEKLFF	TGTGCCTTTAACAGGGGGACTAATGAAAAACTGTTTTTT
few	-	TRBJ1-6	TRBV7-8	CASSLWVGGSESPLHF	TGTGCCAGCAGCTTGTGGGTAGGAGGGTCAGAGTCACCCCTCCACTTT
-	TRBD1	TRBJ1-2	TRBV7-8	CASSLVQWGTDSIYGYTF	TGTGCCAGCAGCTTAGTCCAATGGGGGACAGATTCTATCTATGGCTACACCTTC
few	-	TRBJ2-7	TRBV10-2	CASSLPGQSSYEQYF	TGCGCCAGCAGTCTTCCGGGACAAAGCTCCTACGAGCAGTACTTC
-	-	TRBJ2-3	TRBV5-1	CASRQGVPSTDTQYF	TGCGCCAGCAGACAGGGTGTCCCTAGCACAGATACGCAGTATTTT
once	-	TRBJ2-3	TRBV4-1	CASSQAGRGTDTQYF	TGCGCCAGCAGCCAAGCTGGGAGGGGGACAGATACGCAGTATTTT
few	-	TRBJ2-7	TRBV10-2	CASRGGSYEQYF	TGCGCCAGCAGAGGGGGCTCCTACGAGCAGTACTTC
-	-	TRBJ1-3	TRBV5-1	CASSLRGGHGNTIYF	TGCGCCAGCAGCTTGCGTGGAGGTCATGGAAACACCATATATTTT
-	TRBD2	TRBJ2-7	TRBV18	CASSPSTRELYEQYF	TGTGCCAGCTCACCGTCGACGCGGGAGCTCTACGAGCAGTACTTC
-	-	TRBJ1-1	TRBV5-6	CASSLQGEAFF	TGTGCCAGCAGCTTACAGGGTGAAGCTTTCTTT
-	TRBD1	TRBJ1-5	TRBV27	CASSVNRGSNQPQHF	TGTGCCAGCAGTGTCAACAGGGGTAGCAATCAGCCCCAGCATTTT
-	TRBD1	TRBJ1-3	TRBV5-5	CASSLGLGTDGNTIYF	TGTGCCAGCAGCTTGGGTCTAGGGACAGACGGAAACACCATATATTTT
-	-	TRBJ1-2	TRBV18	CASSPRGSTNYGYTF	TGTGCCAGCTCACCAAGAGGCAGTACTAACTATGGCTACACCTTC
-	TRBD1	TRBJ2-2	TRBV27	CASSPKGTGINSGELFF	TGTGCCAGCAGTCCAAAAGGGACAGGGATTAATAGCGGGGAGCTGTTTTTT
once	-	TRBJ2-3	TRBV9	CASSVDITSTDTQYF	TGTGCCAGCAGCGTAGATATAACAAGCACAGATACGCAGTATTTT
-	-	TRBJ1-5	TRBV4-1	CASSQVWSGNQPQHF	TGCGCCAGCAGCCAAGTGTGGTCGGGGAATCAGCCCCAGCATTTT
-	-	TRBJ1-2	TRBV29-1	CSVVADPYGYTF	TGCAGCGTTGTAGCAGATCCCTATGGCTACACCTTC
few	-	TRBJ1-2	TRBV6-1	CASSEATRHYGYTF	TGTGCCAGCAGTGAAGCAACGCGGCACTATGGCTACACCTTC
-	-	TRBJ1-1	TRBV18	CASSPRDTNTEAFF	TGTGCCAGCTCTCCCAGGGACACGAACACTGAAGCTTTCTTT
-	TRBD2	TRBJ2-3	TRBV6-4	CASSDSEAGDTDTQYF	TGTGCCAGCAGTGACTCTGAAGCGGGGGACACAGATACGCAGTATTTT
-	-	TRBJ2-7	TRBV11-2	CASSFGEVSSYEQYF	TGTGCCAGCAGCTTTGGGGAGGTTAGCTCCTACGAGCAGTACTTC
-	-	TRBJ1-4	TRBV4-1	CASSQADRPNEKLFF	TGCGCCAGCAGCCAGGCAGACAGGCCTAATGAAAAACTGTTTTTT
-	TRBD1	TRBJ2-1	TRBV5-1	CASSTLLRGRGVNEQFF	TGCGCCAGCAGCACCCTCCTCAGGGGGCGAGGGGTAAATGAGCAGTTCTTC
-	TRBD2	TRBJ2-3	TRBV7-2	CASSLLAGGPFDTQYF	TGTGCCAGCAGCTTGTTAGCGGGGGGCCCCTTTGATACGCAGTATTTT
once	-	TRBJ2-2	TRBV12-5	CASGLWDSMSAGELFF	TGTGCTAGTGGTTTGTGGGACTCCATGTCCGCCGGGGAGCTGTTTTTT
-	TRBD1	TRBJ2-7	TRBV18	CASSPSRQGVYEQYF	TGTGCCAGCTCACCATCCCGACAGGGGGTCTACGAGCAGTACTTC
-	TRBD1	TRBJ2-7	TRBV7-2	CASSLRGPTGGTYEQYF	TGTGCCAGCAGCCTACGGGGGCCGACAGGGGGCACCTACGAGCAGTACTTC
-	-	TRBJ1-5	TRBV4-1	CASSQDWVRDKPTQPQHF	TGCGCCAGCAGCCAAGATTGGGTTCGGGACAAGCCAACTCAGCCCCAGCATTTT
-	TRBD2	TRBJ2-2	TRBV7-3	CASSLGSGGEYTGELFF	TGTGCCAGCAGCTTGGGTAGCGGGGGGGAGTACACCGGGGAGCTGTTTTTT
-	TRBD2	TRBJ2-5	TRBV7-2	CASSLLIAGQETQYF	TGTGCCAGCAGCTTATTAATAGCGGGGCAAGAGACCCAGTACTTC
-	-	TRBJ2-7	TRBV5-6	CASSLFLDLRGSYEQYF	TGTGCCAGCAGCTTATTCCTGGACCTTCGGGGCTCCTACGAGCAGTACTTC
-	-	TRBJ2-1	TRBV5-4	CASSFRTKPNEQFF	TGTGCCAGCAGCTTCCGGACTAAGCCCAATGAGCAGTTCTTC
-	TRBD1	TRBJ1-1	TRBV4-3	CASSQDPGGPTNTEAFF	TGCGCCAGCAGCCAAGATCCAGGGGGACCCACGAACACTGAAGCTTTCTTT
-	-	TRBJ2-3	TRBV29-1	CSVGVGGVTDTQYF	TGCAGCGTTGGTGTTGGCGGGGTCACAGATACGCAGTATTTT
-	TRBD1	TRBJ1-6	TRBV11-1	CASSLTRTGNSPLHF	TGTGCCAGCAGCTTAACCCGGACAGGCAATTCACCCCTCCACTTT
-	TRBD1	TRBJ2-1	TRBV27	CASSYLGQGASNEQFF	TGTGCCAGCAGTTACCTGGGACAGGGGGCCAGCAATGAGCAGTTCTTC
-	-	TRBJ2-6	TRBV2	CASARISSGANVLTF	TGTGCCAGCGCGCGCATCTCCTCTGGGGCCAACGTCCTGACTTTC
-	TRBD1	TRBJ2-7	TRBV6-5	CASSPGTGGLHEQYF	TGTGCCAGCAGCCCCGGGACAGGGGGCCTGCACGAGCAGTACTTC
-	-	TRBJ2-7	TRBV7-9	CASSLVFDEQYF	TGTGCCAGCAGCTTAGTATTCGACGAGCAGTACTTC